This section outlines one T cell receptor beta chain sequence together with its context. Brentuximab vedotin exposure varied among the patients, all of whom had relapsed after autologous stem cell transplantation. The source of the sample is a study of PD-1 blockade in classical Hodgkin lymphoma. The V gene's germline CDR1 is MNHNS and CDR2 SASEGT. Deletions cut 3 bases from V and 3 bases from J, with 11 bases between. CDR3 length: 14 residues. Here immunoSEQ multiplex PCR was the method, and the copy in TCRdb shows in-frame clones only, minus some. The sample yields fewer than 25,000 clones, roughly three quarters seen once.

The sample here was peripheral blood mononuclear cells (PBMCs), taken at baseline. The source of this sequence is a human donor with classical Hodgkin lymphoma. This sequence joins TRBV6-1 and TRBJ1-2; D ambiguous. CDR3 loop: CASSDYDRDYGYTF. The CDR3, as DNA: TGTGCCAGCAGTGATTACGACCGAGACTATGGCTACACCTTC.